This passage covers 21 T cell receptor beta chains from one sample sequenced in a study of T cell repertoires in cytomegalovirus infection. For these receptors, no antigen is known. Using its own MiXCR run on the reads, TCRdb lists one record per CDR3 protein. The sample includes about 71,000 distinct CDR3 sequences, 20% to 25% seen only once; the top ten take roughly two thirds. The specimen comprised CD8+ T cells from cultured PBMCs, sampled from culture after CMV antigen stimulation. The receptor set was obtained from a human donor in good health (CMV status not recorded). Some clones in this sample may be carry-over from other donors' samples.

This clonotype was counted only a few times. The rearrangement joins TRBV28 to TRBJ1-2, with 7 bases matching TRBD1. V shed 2 bases, J shed 8 bases, and the junction held 8 bases outside the gene matches. Germline-derived CDR1 and CDR2 are MDHEN and SYDVKM. CDR3 length equals 14 residues. CDR3 sequence reads: CASSLETGPGGYTF. The CDR3, as DNA: TGTGCCAGCAGTTTAGAGACAGGGCCGGGCGGCTACACCTTC.

This CDR3 is CASSARDREYNEQFF. In DNA, the CDR3 is TGTGCCAGCAGCGCCCGGGACAGGGAATACAATGAGCAGTTCTTC. This chain links TRBV7-9 with TRBJ2-1; TRBD1 aligns across 9 bases. With V trimmed by 5 bases and J by 4 bases, 6 bases remained unmatched. Per the germline V gene, CDR1 is SEHNR and CDR2 is FQNEAQ (reference sequence). The CDR3 extends over 15 amino acids. Combining the CDR3 with reference TRBV7-9 and TRBJ2-1 gives the whole variable domain DTGVSQNPRHKITKRGQNVTFRCDPISEHNRLYWYRQTLGQGPEFLTYFQNEAQLEKSRLLSDRFSAERPKGSFSTLEIQRTEQGDSAMYLCASSARDREYNEQFFGPGTRLTVL.

This rearrangement joins TRBV6-2 or TRBV6-3 to TRBJ2-7, with unresolved D. CDR1 is MNHEY and CDR2 is SVGEGT in the germline V gene. The CDR3 totals 11 residues. Trimming pared 0 bases from V and 9 bases from J, leaving 6 bases between. The CDR3 here is CASSYSSAQYF. The CDR3 DNA reads TGTGCCAGCAGTTACTCGTCTGCGCAGTACTTC.

The chain uses TRBV27 and TRBJ1-1, with D perhaps TRBD1 (5 bases). The CDR3 is made up of 15 amino acids. V gave up 5 bases and J gave up 3 bases, with 16 bases separating them. The V gene's germline CDR1 is MNHEY and CDR2 SMNVEV (reference sequence). The CDR3 region has the DNA TGTGCCAGCAGTCCAGACAGAGTGACTGACACTGAAGCTTTCTTT. Translating gives CASSPDRVTDTEAFF.

This clonotype showed up just a few times. In DNA form, the CDR3 reads TGTGCCAGCAGTCGGACAGCCTCTGGAAACACCATATATTTT. The encoded protein is CASSRTASGNTIYF. The chain is built from TRBV6-6 and TRBJ1-3, with D possibly matching TRBD1 (6 bases). Germline CDR1 is MNHNY and CDR2 is SVGAGI (reference sequence). The CDR3 length is 14 residues. The germline V and J ends were trimmed by 5 bases and 0 bases, with 8 bases remaining between them.

The CDR3 loop is CASSWVGSGGITDTQYF. DNA of the CDR3: TGTGCCAGCAGTTGGGTCGGGAGCGGGGGGATCACAGATACGCAGTATTTT. This chain uses TRBV27 with TRBJ2-3; 9 bases map to TRBD2. The CDR3 totals 17 residues. After removal of 4 bases from V and 2 bases from J, the junction contained 10 bases not matched to a gene. The germline V gene encodes CDR1 MNHEY and CDR2 SMNVEV (reference sequence).

The sample holds many counts of this clonotype. The chain links TRBV11-2 to TRBJ1-1; D remains ambiguous. The CDR3 is 14 amino acids. Germline CDR1 is SGHAT and CDR2 is FQNNGV. Trimming removed 1 base at V and 0 bases at J, with 6 bases between. DNA for the CDR3: TGTGCCAGCAGCTTAGCCCACTTGAACACTGAAGCTTTCTTT. The encoded protein is CASSLAHLNTEAFF.

The rearrangement joins TRBV12-3 or TRBV12-4 to TRBJ2-7; 11 bases agree with TRBD2. V was clipped by 7 bases and J by 5 bases; unmatched bases: 10. CDR3 length equals 15 residues. CDR3 bases: TGTGCCAGCACTTCTAGCGGGGGGCCCTACCACGAGCAGTACTTC. The encoded protein is CASTSSGGPYHEQYF.

This rearrangement joins TRBV27 to TRBJ1-5; no definite D call. The germline gives CDR1 MNHEY, CDR2 SMNVEV (reference sequence). V was pared by 3 bases and J by 3 bases, with 6 bases between. The CDR3 contains 13 residues. The CDR3 bases are TGTGCCAGCAGTTTTGGTATCAATCAGCCCCAGCATTTT. Its protein is CASSFGINQPQHF.

This rearrangement joins TRBV11-2 to TRBJ2-1; D call uncertain. Germline V gives CDR1 SGHAT, CDR2 FQNNGV. Trimming removed 10 bases at V and 8 bases at J, with 12 bases between. The CDR3 is 11 amino acids. CDR3 sequence (DNA): TGTGCCACCTCGAGTGGCGATGAGCAGTTCTTC. It translates to CATSSGDEQFF.

Only a few counts were recorded for this clonotype. The CDR3 protein is CASSWTGGNGYTF. The CDR3 DNA sequence: TGTGCCAGCAGCTGGACAGGGGGTAATGGCTACACCTTC. The chain recombines TRBV7-9 with TRBJ1-2, with 10 positions matching TRBD1. The CDR3 has 13 amino acids. The germline V gene has CDR1 SEHNR and CDR2 FQNEAQ (reference sequence). V was clipped by 4 bases and J by 6 bases; unmatched bases: 2.

This clonotype was counted only a few times. The genes are TRBV6-2 or TRBV6-3 and TRBJ2-3; 13 nucleotides agree with TRBD2. Per germline, CDR1 MNHEY and CDR2 SVGEGT. Germline trimming cut 10 bases from V and 2 bases from J; bases unmatched to any gene: 6. The CDR3 covers 15 residues. This CDR3 reads CATETSGGATDTQYF. The CDR3 bases are TGTGCCACCGAAACTAGCGGGGGGGCCACAGATACGCAGTATTTT.

The chain links TRBV9 to TRBJ2-1; 7 bases line up with TRBD1. V gave up 7 bases and J gave up 3 bases; unmatched junction bases: 13. This CDR3 has 16 residues. Germline V CDR1 and CDR2: SGDLS, YYNGEE. The DNA for the CDR3 is TGTGCCAGCGGGGACCCGACAGGGCGAAGCTACAATGAGCAGTTCTTC. Encoded protein: CASGDPTGRSYNEQFF.

The genes are TRBV7-2 and TRBJ2-3; TRBD2 matches 13 bases. Germline V gene data show CDR1 as SGHTA and CDR2 as FQGNSA. The CDR3 extends over 17 amino acids. With V trimmed by 1 base and J by 5 bases, 6 bases remained unmatched. DNA for the CDR3: TGTGCCAGCAGCTTAGTAATCAGACTAGCGGGGGGAGATACGCAGTATTTT. Protein: CASSLVIRLAGGDTQYF.

The V gene is TRBV28, the J gene TRBJ1-2, with 12 positions matching TRBD1. V was pared by 6 bases and J by 8 bases, with 7 bases of the junction left unmatched. Germline CDR1 is MDHEN and CDR2 is SYDVKM. CDR3 size: 14 residues. CDR3 sequence reads: CASSAGTGGGGYTF. CDR3 coding DNA: TGTGCCAGCAGCGCCGGGACAGGGGGCGGGGGCTACACCTTC.

This clonotype turned up a few times. For the CDR3, the DNA is TGTGCCAGCAGTTTGGGAGCCGCCACTGAAGCTTTCTTT. Amino acids: CASSLGAATEAFF. The genes are TRBV28 and TRBJ1-1, with unresolved D. CDR1 and CDR2 (germline): MDHEN, SYDVKM. The CDR3 totals 13 residues. The V and J ends lost 3 bases and 4 bases respectively, with 9 bases between them.

The chain recombines TRBV7-9 with TRBJ2-7; maybe TRBD1 (7 bases). V dropped 4 bases and J dropped 6 bases, with 10 bases sitting between them. Germline lookup yields CDR1 SEHNR and CDR2 FQNEAQ (reference sequence). The CDR3 covers 12 residues. The DNA for the CDR3 is TGTGCCAGCAGCTCCCAGGGGGGCGAGCAGTACTTC. Translated: CASSSQGGEQYF.

This chain joins TRBV6-2 or TRBV6-3 and TRBJ1-6, with D perhaps TRBD1 (6 bases). Between the trimmed V and J ends, which lost 5 bases and 5 bases, there was a span of 19 bases. CDR3 length equals 17 residues. Germline V gene data show CDR1 as MNHEY and CDR2 as SVGEGT. The CDR3 spells CASSQSYFDRNNSPLHF. In DNA form, the CDR3 reads TGTGCCAGCAGTCAATCTTATTTCGACAGGAATAATTCACCCCTCCACTTT.

This clonotype appeared a few times. The gene calls are TRBV4-1 and TRBJ1-6; D remains ambiguous. The germline gives CDR1 MGHRA, CDR2 YSYEKL. The CDR3 totals 16 residues. V was cut by 0 bases and J by 9 bases, with 15 bases left in between. The CDR3 loop reads CASSQDVLRGGSPLHF. The CDR3 nucleotides read TGCGCCAGCAGCCAAGATGTATTGCGGGGTGGTTCACCCCTCCACTTT.

This clonotype was picked up a small number of times. The chain joins TRBV7-8 to TRBJ1-1; 8 bases fit TRBD1. This CDR3 is 17 amino acids long. V lost 5 bases and J lost 3; bases outside the gene matches: 14. CDR1 SGHVS and CDR2 FQNEAQ come from the germline V gene. The DNA of the CDR3 is TGTGCCAGCAGCCCGCGGACAGGGCATTTTTCGGACACTGAAGCTTTCTTT. Encoded protein: CASSPRTGHFSDTEAFF.

The CDR3 region has the DNA TGTGCCAGCAGTTACTCTGGGAGCACAGATACGCAGTATTTT. Protein product: CASSYSGSTDTQYF. The chain carries TRBV6-5 and TRBJ2-3; D not certain. Germline loops: CDR1 MNHEY, CDR2 SVGAGI. V was clipped by 0 bases and J by 0 bases, with 4 bases between them. The CDR3 spans 14 residues.